These T cell receptor beta chains were read from a single sample in a study of cytomegalovirus exposure and HLA in healthy donors. The assay was immunoSEQ multiplex PCR, and TCRdb's table has in-frame clones only and misses some. In the table there are about 190,000 clones, around 86% of which are singletons. The sample taken for sequencing was PBMCs. These receptors were taken from a young man in good health and CMV-seronegative. The CDR3 runs from the conserved cysteine through the conserved F or W. D genes are given only for firm matches. Some rows mark clone size as missing; the rest say once, few, many or name a class of expanded clone.

V	size	J	D	CDR3	DNA
TRBV19	once	TRBJ2-7	TRBD2	CASSIRGGYEQYF	TGTGCCAGTAGTATTCGCGGGGGCTACGAGCAGTACTTC
TRBV6-6	.	TRBJ2-7	.	CASSTSHRGNYEQYF	TGTGCCAGCAGTACGTCACACCGGGGGAACTACGAGCAGTACTTC
TRBV5-6	.	TRBJ2-7	.	CASSPTDSYYEQYF	TGTGCCAGCAGCCCGACAGACAGCTACTACGAGCAGTACTTC
TRBV28	.	TRBJ2-5	TRBD1	CASSFRDRVGTQYF	TGTGCCAGCAGTTTTAGAGACAGGGTAGGGACCCAGTACTTC
TRBV5-1	few	TRBJ2-1	TRBD1	CASSSGQGNNEQFF	TGCGCCAGCAGCTCCGGACAGGGGAACAATGAGCAGTTCTTC
TRBV5-1	.	TRBJ2-5	TRBD2	CASSRGLAGAIPQETQYF	TGCGCCAGCAGCCGGGGACTAGCGGGAGCCATCCCCCAAGAGACCCAGTACTTC
TRBV5-1	once	TRBJ1-4	.	CASSLTASTNEKLFF	TGCGCCAGCAGCTTGACAGCATCAACTAATGAAAAACTGTTTTTT
TRBV19	.	TRBJ1-5	.	CATGSLSNQPQHF	TGTGCCACAGGTTCTCTCAGCAATCAGCCCCAGCATTTT
TRBV14	.	TRBJ2-7	.	CASSHLRDSLHEQYF	TGTGCCAGCAGCCACCTCCGGGACTCCCTCCACGAGCAGTACTTC
TRBV25-1	.	TRBJ2-5	.	CASSETGTRKETQYF	TGTGCCAGCAGTGAAACCGGGACTCGAAAAGAGACCCAGTACTTC
TRBV7-2	.	TRBJ1-6	.	CASSPDSLSPLHF	TGTGCCAGCAGCCCGGACTCTCTTTCACCCCTCCACTTT
TRBV7-7	.	TRBJ2-2	TRBD1	CASSLISQGAGELFF	TGTGCTAGCAGCTTAATCTCACAGGGGGCCGGGGAGCTGTTTTTT
TRBV9	.	TRBJ2-7	TRBD2	CASSPYPISGRVYEQYF	TGTGCCAGCAGCCCGTACCCTATTAGCGGGAGGGTTTACGAGCAGTACTTC
TRBV11-2	few	TRBJ1-2	TRBD1	CASSPGGAALYGYTF	TGTGCCAGCAGCCCAGGGGGCGCTGCCCTCTATGGCTACACCTTC
TRBV28	.	TRBJ2-7	.	CASNSPGGASYEQYF	TGTGCCAGCAACTCCCCGGGGGGCGCTTCCTACGAGCAGTACTTC
TRBV5-6	.	TRBJ1-2	.	CASSLGGNELSGYTF	TGTGCCAGCAGCTTGGGAGGGAACGAACTATCTGGCTACACCTTC
TRBV27	.	TRBJ1-5	TRBD1	CAMRGGVQPQHF	TGTGCCATGAGAGGGGGCGTTCAGCCCCAGCATTTT
TRBV5-1	.	TRBJ2-2	.	CASSLEGVNTGELFF	TGCGCCAGCAGCTTGGAGGGGGTTAACACCGGGGAGCTGTTTTTT
TRBV6-4	.	TRBJ1-4	.	CASSPGPGTPEKLFF	TGTGCCAGCAGTCCGGGCCCCGGGACACCTGAAAAACTGTTTTTT
TRBV6-5	.	TRBJ1-6	.	CASSFPPRGGSPLHF	TGTGCCAGCAGTTTCCCCCCCAGGGGTGGTTCACCCCTCCACTTT
TRBV5-1	.	TRBJ2-3	.	CASSLAGGSYTDTQYF	TGCGCCAGCAGCTTGGCCGGAGGCAGTTACACAGATACGCAGTATTTT
TRBV7-8	.	TRBJ1-3	.	CASSPSSFGDSGNTIYF	TGTGCCAGCAGCCCAAGTAGTTTCGGAGACTCTGGAAACACCATATATTTT
TRBV30	.	TRBJ1-6	.	CAWSVVGATDNSPLHF	TGTGCCTGGAGTGTAGTGGGGGCCACGGATAATTCACCCCTCCACTTT
TRBV2	.	TRBJ2-7	.	CASSGTSYEQYF	TGTGCCAGCAGCGGGACTTCCTACGAGCAGTACTTC
TRBV5-6	few	TRBJ2-7	TRBD1	CASSLLGTGGYEQYF	TGTGCCAGCAGCTTGCTTGGGACAGGGGGTTACGAGCAGTACTTC
TRBV19	.	TRBJ1-5	.	CASSLAGSNQPQHF	TGTGCCAGTAGCCTAGCCGGGTCCAATCAGCCCCAGCATTTT
TRBV5-5	once	TRBJ1-4	.	CASSRTSVNEKLFF	TGTGCCAGCAGCAGAACGTCAGTTAATGAAAAACTGTTTTTT
TRBV5-1	.	TRBJ2-4	TRBD2	CASSRLWTSGQNSQYF	TGCGCCAGCAGCCGCCTCTGGACTAGCGGTCAAAACAGTCAGTACTTC